This T cell receptor (beta chain) was sequenced in a study of shared clonotypes between healthy human individuals. Points from the study as a whole: A limitation of the genetic and exposure-history diversity represented arose from few donors.

The V end lost 3 bases, the J end lost 5 bases, and 16 bases lay between the germline ends. Germline loops: CDR1 SGDLS, CDR2 YYNGEE. CDR3 size: 15 residues. Comments on this clone: Its antigen is not known.

TCRdb's copy holds only in-frame clones and misses some; the assay was immunoSEQ multiplex PCR. The table records approximately 330,000 clones, around 70% of them present only once. CD4+ cells underwent separation, giving CD45RA+ naive and CD45RA-negative memory subsets. The receptor's source is a man aged 25 to 40 in good health. This chain connects TRBV9 to TRBJ2-3, with a possible D match to TRBD2 (6 bases). Sequencing used memory CD4+ T cells sorted from blood. The subset denotes: CD45RA-negative fraction. CDR3 amino acids: CASSETRIVGDTQYF. In DNA, the CDR3 is TGTGCCAGCAGCGAGACTAGGATAGTGGGAGATACGCAGTATTTT.